This TCR beta chain was identified during a study of T cell responses to AZD1222 COVID-19 vaccine. Findings and caveats of the study: Vaccination with two AZD1222 doses was followed by a rise in Spike-specific TCR breadth and depth. The study identified only a handful of AZD1222 recipients as seropositive at baseline.

The germline V gene encodes CDR1 SNHLY and CDR2 FYNNEI. This CDR3 contains 15 residues. V was clipped by 6 bases and J by 0 bases, with 11 bases between them. The assay was immunoSEQ multiplex PCR, and TCRdb's table has in-frame clones only and misses some. The sample lists about 84,000 clones, approximately 85% seen once, with around 10% in the top ten. As for this clone: Its antigen remains unidentified.

Both about-4-week and about-12-week second-dose recipients were combined. This chain links TRBV2 with TRBJ2-2; D possibly corresponds to TRBD1 (6 bases). This receptor was obtained from an adult who received the AZD1222 COVID-19 vaccine. The material was peripheral blood, obtained 28 days after the second AZD1222 dose. CDR3 sequence reads: CASRQTGTNTGELFF. Here the CDR3 DNA reads TGTGCCAGCAGACAGACAGGAACGAACACCGGGGAGCTGTTTTTT.